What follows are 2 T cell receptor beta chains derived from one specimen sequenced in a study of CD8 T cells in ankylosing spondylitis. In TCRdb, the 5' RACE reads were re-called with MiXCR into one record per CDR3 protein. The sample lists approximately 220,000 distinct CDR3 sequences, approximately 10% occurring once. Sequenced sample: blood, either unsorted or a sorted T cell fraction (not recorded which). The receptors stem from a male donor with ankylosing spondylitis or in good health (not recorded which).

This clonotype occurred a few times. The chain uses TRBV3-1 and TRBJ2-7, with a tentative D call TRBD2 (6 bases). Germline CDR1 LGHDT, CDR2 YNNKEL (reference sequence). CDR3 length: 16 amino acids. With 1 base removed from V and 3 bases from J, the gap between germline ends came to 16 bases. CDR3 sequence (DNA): TGTGCCAGCAGCCAAGGAGTGGGGGGTAACGGCTACGAGCAGTACTTC. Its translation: CASSQGVGGNGYEQYF.

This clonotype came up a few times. The CDR3: CASSSPGTGTNEQFF. CDR3 nucleotide sequence: TGTGCCAGCAGCTCCCCCGGGACAGGCACTAATGAGCAGTTCTTC. The V gene is TRBV28, the J gene TRBJ2-1; 8 bases agree with TRBD1. V gave up 6 bases and J gave up 7 bases; unmatched junction bases: 11. The CDR3 totals 15 residues. CDR1 is MDHEN and CDR2 is SYDVKM in the germline V gene.